This TCR beta chain came from a study of cytomegalovirus exposure and HLA in healthy donors. Among the donors, all were healthy bone marrow donors. Study results and caveats: The authors considered a cluster of highly shared sequence variants likely to be a sequencing artifact.

In regard to this clone: The target antigen is unknown.

PCR was performed using 60 Vbeta and 13 Jbeta primers. Sequencing was performed with immunoSEQ multiplex PCR; in TCRdb, only in-frame clones are kept and a portion is missing. The table has about 55,000 clones, around 78% seen once; the top ten hold roughly 1.5%. This clonotype was obtained from a female donor in good health and CMV-seronegative. The sequencing sample was made of PBMCs.

CDR3 sequence reads: CASSCPDIWASCGYTF. CDR3 sequence (DNA): TGTGCCAGCAGCTGTCCGGACATCTGGGCTTCTTGTGGCTACACCTTC. The V and J genes are TRBV9 and TRBJ1-2; maybe TRBD1 (5 bases). The CDR3 has 16 amino acids. Germline V gives CDR1 SGDLS, CDR2 YYNGEE. Trimming took off 4 bases at V and 7 bases at J, with 23 bases between the two ends.